This T cell receptor beta chain was documented in a study of cytomegalovirus exposure and HLA in healthy donors. Study observations and caveats: Reports indicate that TCR beta sequences accurately predicted the HLA-A and HLA-B alleles of most subjects.

PCR used 60 Vbeta primers and 13 Jbeta primers. Original methodology: An analysis that came later counted tens of millions of unique TCR beta chains, approximately 10 million shared. The protocol was immunoSEQ multiplex PCR, while the TCRdb copy is restricted to in-frame clones and leaves out a portion. V and J calls and clone size are copied from that table; D and trimming were computed from the DNA. The sample includes around 180,000 clones, around 81% of them seen just once. This clone was seen more than once but under ten times. The antigen is not known. Sequenced: PBMCs. This TCR was sampled from a man between 18 and 29 years old in good health and CMV-seronegative.

The DNA for the CDR3 is TGTGCCAGCAGTTTGTTCTCAGACAGGGGAGAGACCCAGTACTTC. It codes for CASSLFSDRGETQYF. The chain employs TRBV27 and TRBJ2-5; the match to TRBD1 covers 8 bases. The junction had 7 bases not matched to a gene; V was cut back by 3 bases and J by 4 bases. CDR3 size: 15 residues. Germline loops: CDR1 MNHEY, CDR2 SMNVEV (reference sequence).